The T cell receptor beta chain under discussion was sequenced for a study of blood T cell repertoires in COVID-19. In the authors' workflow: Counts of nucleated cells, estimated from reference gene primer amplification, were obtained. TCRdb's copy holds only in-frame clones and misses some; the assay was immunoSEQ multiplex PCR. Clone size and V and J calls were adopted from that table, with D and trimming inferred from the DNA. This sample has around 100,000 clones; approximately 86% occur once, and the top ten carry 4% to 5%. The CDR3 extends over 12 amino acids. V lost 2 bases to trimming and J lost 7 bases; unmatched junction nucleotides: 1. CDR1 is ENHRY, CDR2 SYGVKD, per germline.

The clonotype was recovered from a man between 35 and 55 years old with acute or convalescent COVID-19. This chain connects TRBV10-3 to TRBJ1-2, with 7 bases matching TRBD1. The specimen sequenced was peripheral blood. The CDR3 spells CAISETGVGYTF. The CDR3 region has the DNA TGTGCCATCAGTGAGACAGGGGTTGGCTACACCTTC.